The present T cell receptor (beta chain) was sequenced within a study of control samples from healthy donors and cancer patients. V lost 0 bases, J lost 4 bases, and 7 bases lay in between. This CDR3 region has 13 residues. Germline CDR1 reads GTSNPN; CDR2 reads SVGIG (reference sequence). Some clones are missing from TCRdb's copy, which holds only in-frame ones; the method was immunoSEQ multiplex PCR. Among roughly 100,000 clones listed, roughly 94% were seen once. In regard to this clone: Distinct nucleotide sequences in the sample also encode this CDR3.

This clonotype was obtained from a woman aged 18-35 years in good health. Sequenced sample: blood. The V call is TRBV30, the J call TRBJ1-5; unclear D gene. The CDR3: CAWSVSSNQPQHF. The CDR3 nucleotides are TGTGCCTGGAGTGTAAGTAGTAATCAGCCCCAGCATTTT.